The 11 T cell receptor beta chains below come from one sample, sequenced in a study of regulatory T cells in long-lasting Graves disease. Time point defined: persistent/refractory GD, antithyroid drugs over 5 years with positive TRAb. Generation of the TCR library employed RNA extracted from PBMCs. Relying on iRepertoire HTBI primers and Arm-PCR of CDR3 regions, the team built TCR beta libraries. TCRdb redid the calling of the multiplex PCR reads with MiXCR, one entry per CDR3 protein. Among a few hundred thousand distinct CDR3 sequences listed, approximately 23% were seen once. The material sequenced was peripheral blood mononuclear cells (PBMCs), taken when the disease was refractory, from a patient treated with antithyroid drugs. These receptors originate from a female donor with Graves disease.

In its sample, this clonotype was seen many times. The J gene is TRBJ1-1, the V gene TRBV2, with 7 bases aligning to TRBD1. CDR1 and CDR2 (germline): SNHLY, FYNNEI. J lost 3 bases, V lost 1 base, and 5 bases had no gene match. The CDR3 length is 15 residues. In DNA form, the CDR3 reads TGTGCCAGCAGTGAAGTCAGGGGGTCTCACACTGAAGCTTTCTTT. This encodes CASSEVRGSHTEAFF.

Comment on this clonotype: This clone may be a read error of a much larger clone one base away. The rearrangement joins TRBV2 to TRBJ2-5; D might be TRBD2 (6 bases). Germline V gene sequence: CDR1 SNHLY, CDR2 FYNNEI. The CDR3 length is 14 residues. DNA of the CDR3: TGTGCCAGCAGACCTAGGGACTTCCAAGAGGCCCAGTACTTC. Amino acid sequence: CASRPRDFQEAQYF.

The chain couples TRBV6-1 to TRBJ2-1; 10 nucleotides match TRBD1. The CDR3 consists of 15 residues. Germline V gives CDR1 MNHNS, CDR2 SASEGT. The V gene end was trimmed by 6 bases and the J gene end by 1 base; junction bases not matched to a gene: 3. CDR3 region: CASREDRGSYNEQFF. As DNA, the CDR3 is TGTGCCAGCAGGGAGGACAGGGGGTCCTACAATGAGCAGTTCTTC.

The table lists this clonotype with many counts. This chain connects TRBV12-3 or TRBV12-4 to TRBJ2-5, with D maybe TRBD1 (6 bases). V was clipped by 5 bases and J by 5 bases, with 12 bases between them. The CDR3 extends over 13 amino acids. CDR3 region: CASSNREGETQYF. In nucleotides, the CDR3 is TGTGCCAGCAGTAACAGGGAAGGGGAGACCCAGTACTTC.

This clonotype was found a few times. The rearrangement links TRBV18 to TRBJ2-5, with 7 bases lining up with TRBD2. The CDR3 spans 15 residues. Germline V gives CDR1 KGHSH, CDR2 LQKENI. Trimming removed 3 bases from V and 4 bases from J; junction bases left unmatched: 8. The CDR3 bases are TGTGCCAGCTCACCCATTAGCGGGTCAGGAGAGACCCAGTACTTC. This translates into CASSPISGSGETQYF.

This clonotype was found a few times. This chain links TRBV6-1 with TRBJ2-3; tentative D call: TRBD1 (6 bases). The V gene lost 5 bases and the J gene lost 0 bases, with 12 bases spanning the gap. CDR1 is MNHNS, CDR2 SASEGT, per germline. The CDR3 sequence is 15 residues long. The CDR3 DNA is TGTGCCAGCAGTCGCCAGGGGATAAGCACAGATACGCAGTATTTT. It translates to CASSRQGISTDTQYF.

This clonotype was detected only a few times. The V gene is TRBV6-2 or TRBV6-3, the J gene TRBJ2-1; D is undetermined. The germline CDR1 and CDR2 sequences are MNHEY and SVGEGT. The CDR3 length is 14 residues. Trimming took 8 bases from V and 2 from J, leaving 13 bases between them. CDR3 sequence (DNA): TGTGCCAGCGACGGCCCGGAGACCTACAATGAGCAGTTCTTC. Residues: CASDGPETYNEQFF.

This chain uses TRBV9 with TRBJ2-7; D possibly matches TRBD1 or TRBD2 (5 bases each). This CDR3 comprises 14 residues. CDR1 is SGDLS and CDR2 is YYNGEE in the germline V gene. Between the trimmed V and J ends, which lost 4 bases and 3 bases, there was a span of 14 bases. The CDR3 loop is CASSTAGTLYEQYF. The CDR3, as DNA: TGTGCCAGCAGCACTGCCGGGACGCTCTACGAGCAGTACTTC.

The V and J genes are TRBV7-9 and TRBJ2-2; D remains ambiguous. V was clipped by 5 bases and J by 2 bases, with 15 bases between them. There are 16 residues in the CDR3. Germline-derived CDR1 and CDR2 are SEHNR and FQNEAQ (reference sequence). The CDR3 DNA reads TGTGCCAGCAGCCGGCAGGAACAGCTCAACACCGGGGAGCTGTTTTTT. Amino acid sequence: CASSRQEQLNTGELFF.

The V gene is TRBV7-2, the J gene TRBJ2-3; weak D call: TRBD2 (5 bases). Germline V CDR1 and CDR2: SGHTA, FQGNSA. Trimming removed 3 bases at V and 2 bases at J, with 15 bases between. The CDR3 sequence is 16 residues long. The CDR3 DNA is TGTGCCAGCAGCTTTCGGCCCGGGGTGCTCACAGATACGCAGTATTTT. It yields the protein CASSFRPGVLTDTQYF.

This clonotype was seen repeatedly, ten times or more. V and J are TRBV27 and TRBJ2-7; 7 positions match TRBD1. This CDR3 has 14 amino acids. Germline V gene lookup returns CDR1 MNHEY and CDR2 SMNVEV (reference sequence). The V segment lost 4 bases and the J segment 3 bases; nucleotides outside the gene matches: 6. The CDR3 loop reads CASSYLGQDYEQYF. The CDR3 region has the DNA TGTGCCAGCAGTTACTTAGGACAGGACTACGAGCAGTACTTC.